The present TCR beta chain was sequenced within a study of blood T cells in healthy people across ages. Study in general: Template switching retrieved approximately one barcoded beta molecule for each two T cells.

This clonotype was counted between two and nine times. The germline V gene has CDR1 SGHTA and CDR2 FQGNSA. Between the trimmed V and J ends, which lost 5 bases and 0 bases, there was a span of 9 bases. The length of the CDR3 is 14 residues. Primed by a sample-barcoded 5' primer and a J-beta primer mix, a second PCR proceeded for about 7 to 11 cycles. TCRdb ran MiXCR on the 5' RACE reads and lists one entry per CDR3 protein. The sample contains 600,000 to 650,000 distinct CDR3 sequences, under 65% of which appear only once. The specimen sequenced was blood. The chain joins TRBV7-2 to TRBJ2-3; the D is unclear. This receptor was taken from a man in his fifties or sixties in good health. DNA of the CDR3: TGTGCCAGCAGCCAATATCAGAGCACAGATACGCAGTATTTT. The encoded protein is CASSQYQSTDTQYF.